This T cell receptor beta chain emerged from a study of T cell responses to AZD1222 COVID-19 vaccine. Measured with immunoSEQ multiplex PCR; TCRdb has only the in-frame clones, and not every one. The sample carries approximately 180,000 clones, approximately 86% recorded once. Trimming cost V 0 bases and J 0 bases, with 9 bases left between them. CDR3 length: 16 amino acids. Germline-derived CDR1 and CDR2 are SGHDN and FVKESK. The sequence was obtained from an adult in good health. The chain links TRBV14 to TRBJ2-4; D remains ambiguous. Sequences were derived from peripheral blood, sampled on day 0 of AZD1222 vaccination. The CDR3 reads CASSQEGILAKNIQYF. The CDR3 nucleotides read TGTGCCAGCAGCCAAGAAGGCATCCTAGCCAAAAACATTCAGTACTTC.